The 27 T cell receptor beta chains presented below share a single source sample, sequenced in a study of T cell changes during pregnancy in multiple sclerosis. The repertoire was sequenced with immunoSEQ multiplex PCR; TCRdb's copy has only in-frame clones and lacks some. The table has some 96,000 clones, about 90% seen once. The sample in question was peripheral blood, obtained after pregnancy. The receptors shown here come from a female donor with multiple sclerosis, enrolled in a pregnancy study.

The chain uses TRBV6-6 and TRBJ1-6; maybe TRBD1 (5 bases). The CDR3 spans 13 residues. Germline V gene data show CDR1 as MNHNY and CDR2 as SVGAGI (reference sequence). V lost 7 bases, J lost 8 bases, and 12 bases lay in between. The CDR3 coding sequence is TGTGCCAGCAAGGACATATATGATTCACCCCTCCACTTT. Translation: CASKDIYDSPLHF.

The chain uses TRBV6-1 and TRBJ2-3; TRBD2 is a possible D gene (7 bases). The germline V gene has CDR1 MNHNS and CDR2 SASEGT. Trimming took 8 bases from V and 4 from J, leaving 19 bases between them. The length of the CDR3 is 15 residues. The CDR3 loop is CASRLSGGLPDTQYF. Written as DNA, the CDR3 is TGTGCCAGCCGACTGTCCGGGGGGCTGCCAGATACGCAGTATTTT.

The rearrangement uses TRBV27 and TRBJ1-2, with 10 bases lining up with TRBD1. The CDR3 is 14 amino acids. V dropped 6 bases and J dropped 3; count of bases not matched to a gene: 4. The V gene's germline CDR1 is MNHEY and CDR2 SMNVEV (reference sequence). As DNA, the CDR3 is TGTGCCAGCAGGGGACAGGGGTTCTACTATGGCTACACCTTC. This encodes CASRGQGFYYGYTF.

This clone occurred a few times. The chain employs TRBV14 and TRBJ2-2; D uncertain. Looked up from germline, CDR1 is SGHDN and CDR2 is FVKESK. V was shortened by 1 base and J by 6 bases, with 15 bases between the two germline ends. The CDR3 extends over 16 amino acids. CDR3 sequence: CASSQVSGLAAGELFF. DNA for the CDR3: TGTGCCAGCAGCCAAGTATCGGGTTTGGCCGCCGGGGAGCTGTTTTTT.

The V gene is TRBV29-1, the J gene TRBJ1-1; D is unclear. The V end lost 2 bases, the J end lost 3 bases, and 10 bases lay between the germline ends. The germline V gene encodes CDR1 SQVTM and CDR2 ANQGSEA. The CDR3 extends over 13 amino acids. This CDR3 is CSVERRGYTEAFF. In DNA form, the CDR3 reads TGCAGCGTTGAAAGGCGGGGATACACTGAAGCTTTCTTT.

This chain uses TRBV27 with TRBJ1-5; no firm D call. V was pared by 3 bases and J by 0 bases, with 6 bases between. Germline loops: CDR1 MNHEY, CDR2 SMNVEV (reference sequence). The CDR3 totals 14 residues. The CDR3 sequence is CASSLADSNQPQHF. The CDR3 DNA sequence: TGTGCCAGCAGTTTGGCGGATAGCAATCAGCCCCAGCATTTT.

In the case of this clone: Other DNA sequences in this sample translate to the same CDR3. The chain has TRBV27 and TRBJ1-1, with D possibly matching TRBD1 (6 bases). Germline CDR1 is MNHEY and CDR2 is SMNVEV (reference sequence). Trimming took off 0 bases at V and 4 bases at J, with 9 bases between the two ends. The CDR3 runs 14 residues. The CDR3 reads CASSLSRGGTEAFF. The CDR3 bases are TGTGCCAGCAGTTTATCCAGAGGGGGCACTGAAGCTTTCTTT.

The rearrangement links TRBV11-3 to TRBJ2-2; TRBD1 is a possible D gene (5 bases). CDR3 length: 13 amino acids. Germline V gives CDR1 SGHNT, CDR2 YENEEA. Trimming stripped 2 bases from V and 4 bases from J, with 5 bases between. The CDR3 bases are TGTGCCAGCAGCTTAACAGGCACCGGGGAGCTGTTTTTT. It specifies CASSLTGTGELFF.

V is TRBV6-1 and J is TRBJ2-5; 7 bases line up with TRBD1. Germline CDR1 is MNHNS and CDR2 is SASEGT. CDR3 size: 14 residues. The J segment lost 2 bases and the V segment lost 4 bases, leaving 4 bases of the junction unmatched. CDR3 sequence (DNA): TGTGCCAGCAGTGGGACAGGAGGACAAGAGACCCAGTACTTC. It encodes CASSGTGGQETQYF.

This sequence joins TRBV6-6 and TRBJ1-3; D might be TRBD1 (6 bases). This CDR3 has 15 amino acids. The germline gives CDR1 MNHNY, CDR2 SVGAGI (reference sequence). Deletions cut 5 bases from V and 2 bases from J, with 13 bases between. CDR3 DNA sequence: TGTGCCAGCAGTCCGGGGGGGCGAACTGGAAACACCATATATTTT. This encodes CASSPGGRTGNTIYF.

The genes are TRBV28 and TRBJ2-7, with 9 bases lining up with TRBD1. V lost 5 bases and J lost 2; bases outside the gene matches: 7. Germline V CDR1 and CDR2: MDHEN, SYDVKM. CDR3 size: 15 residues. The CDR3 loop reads CASSQPGTGTYEQYF. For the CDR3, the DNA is TGTGCCAGCAGTCAACCCGGGACAGGGACCTACGAGCAGTACTTC.

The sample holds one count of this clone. This CDR3 reads CASSLLGDRAGSPLHF. CDR3 nucleotides: TGCGCCAGCAGCTTGTTGGGAGACAGGGCGGGTTCACCCCTCCACTTT. The gene calls are TRBV5-1 and TRBJ1-6, with 7 nucleotides matching TRBD1. CDR3 length: 16 residues. V lost 1 base to trimming and J lost 9 bases; unmatched junction nucleotides: 10. Germline CDR1 SGHRS, CDR2 YFSETQ.

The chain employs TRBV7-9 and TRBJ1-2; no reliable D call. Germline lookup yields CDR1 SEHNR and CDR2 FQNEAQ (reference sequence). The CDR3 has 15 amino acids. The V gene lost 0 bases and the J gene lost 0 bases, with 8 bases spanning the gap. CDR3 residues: CASSLAAVSNYGYTF. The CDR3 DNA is TGTGCCAGCAGCTTAGCGGCAGTATCTAACTATGGCTACACCTTC.

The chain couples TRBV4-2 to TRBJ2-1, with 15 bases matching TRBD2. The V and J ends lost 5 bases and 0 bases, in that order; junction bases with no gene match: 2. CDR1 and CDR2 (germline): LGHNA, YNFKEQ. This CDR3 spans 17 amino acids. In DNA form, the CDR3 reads TGTGCCAGCAGCAAGGGACTAGCGGGAGGCTCCTACAATGAGCAGTTCTTC. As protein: CASSKGLAGGSYNEQFF.

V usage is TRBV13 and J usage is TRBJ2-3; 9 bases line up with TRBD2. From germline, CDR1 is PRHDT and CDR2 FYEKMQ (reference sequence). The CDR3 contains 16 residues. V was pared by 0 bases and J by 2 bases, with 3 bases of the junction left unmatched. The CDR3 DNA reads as TGTGCCAGCAGCTTAGGGACTAGCGGTGACACAGATACGCAGTATTTT. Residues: CASSLGTSGDTDTQYF.

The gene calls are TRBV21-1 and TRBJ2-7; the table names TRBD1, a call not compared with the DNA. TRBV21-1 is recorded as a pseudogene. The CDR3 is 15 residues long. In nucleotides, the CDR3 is TGTGCCAGCAGCCCAGGCCAGGAAAGATACGACGAGCAGTACTTC. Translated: CASSPGQERYDEQYF.

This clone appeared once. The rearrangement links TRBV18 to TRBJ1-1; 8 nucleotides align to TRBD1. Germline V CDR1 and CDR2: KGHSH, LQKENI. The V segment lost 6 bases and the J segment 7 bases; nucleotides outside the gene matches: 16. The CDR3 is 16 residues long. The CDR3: CASSSVPDRGRSEAFF. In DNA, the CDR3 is TGTGCCAGCTCCTCAGTGCCAGACAGGGGACGTAGTGAAGCTTTCTTT.

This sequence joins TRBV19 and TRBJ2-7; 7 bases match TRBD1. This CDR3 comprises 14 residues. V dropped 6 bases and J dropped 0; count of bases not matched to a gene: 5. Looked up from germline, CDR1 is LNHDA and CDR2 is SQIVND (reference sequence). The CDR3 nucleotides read TGTGCCAGTAGACCGCGGACAGGCTCCTACGAGCAGTACTTC. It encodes CASRPRTGSYEQYF.

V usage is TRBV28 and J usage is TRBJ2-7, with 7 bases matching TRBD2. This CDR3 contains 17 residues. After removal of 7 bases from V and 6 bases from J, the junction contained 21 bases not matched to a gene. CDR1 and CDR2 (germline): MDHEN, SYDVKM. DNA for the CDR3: TGTGCCAGCACCTCGATCGAAAGGGGTAGCGGGTTTAGCGAGCAGTACTTC. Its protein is CASTSIERGSGFSEQYF.

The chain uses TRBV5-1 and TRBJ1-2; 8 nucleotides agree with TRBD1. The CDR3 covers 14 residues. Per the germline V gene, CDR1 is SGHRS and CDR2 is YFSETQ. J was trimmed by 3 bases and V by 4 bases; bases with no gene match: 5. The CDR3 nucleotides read TGCGCCAGCAGCGGAGGACAGGGAGACTATGGCTACACCTTC. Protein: CASSGGQGDYGYTF. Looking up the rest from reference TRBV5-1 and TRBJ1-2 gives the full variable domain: KAGVTQTPRYLIKTRGQQVTLSCSPISGHRSVSWYQQTPGQGLQFLFEYFSETQRNKGNFPGRFSGRQFSNSRSEMNVSTLELGDSALYLCASSGGQGDYGYTFGSGTRLTVV.

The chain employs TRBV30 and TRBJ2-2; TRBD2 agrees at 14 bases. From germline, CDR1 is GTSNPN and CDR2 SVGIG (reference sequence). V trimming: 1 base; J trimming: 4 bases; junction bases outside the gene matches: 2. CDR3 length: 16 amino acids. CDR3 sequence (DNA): TGTGCCTGGAGTGGGGGGACTAGCGGGAGCACCGGGGAGCTGTTTTTT. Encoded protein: CAWSGGTSGSTGELFF.

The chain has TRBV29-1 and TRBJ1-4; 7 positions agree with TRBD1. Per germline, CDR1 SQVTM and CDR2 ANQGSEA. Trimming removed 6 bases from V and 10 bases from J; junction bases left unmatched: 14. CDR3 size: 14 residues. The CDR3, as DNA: TGCAGCGTGGGGACAGTTACTAATGACGGAAAACTGTTTTTT. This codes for CSVGTVTNDGKLFF.

CDR3 nucleotides: TGTGCCAGCAGCCCCTACCCGGGACTAGCGGGAGAGGGTGAGCAGTTCTTC. It specifies CASSPYPGLAGEGEQFF. This sequence joins TRBV11-2 and TRBJ2-1, with 14 bases matching TRBD2. The germline V gene has CDR1 SGHAT and CDR2 FQNNGV. This CDR3 contains 17 residues. J was trimmed by 9 bases and V by 5 bases; bases with no gene match: 12.

This chain's CDR3 is CASSERNFGGAFF. CDR3 DNA: TGTGCCAGCAGTGAAAGAAACTTCGGGGGGGCTTTCTTT. The chain is built from TRBV6-1 and TRBJ1-1; TRBD1 is a possible D gene (5 bases). Germline CDR1 MNHNS, CDR2 SASEGT. The V gene lost 2 bases and the J gene lost 11 bases, with 15 bases spanning the gap. The CDR3 is made up of 13 amino acids.

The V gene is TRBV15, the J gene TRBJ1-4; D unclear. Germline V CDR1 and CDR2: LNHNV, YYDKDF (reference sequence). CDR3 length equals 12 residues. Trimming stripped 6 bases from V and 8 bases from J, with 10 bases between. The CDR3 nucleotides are TGTGCCACCAGGGCCGGAGGCGAAAAACTGTTTTTT. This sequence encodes CATRAGGEKLFF.

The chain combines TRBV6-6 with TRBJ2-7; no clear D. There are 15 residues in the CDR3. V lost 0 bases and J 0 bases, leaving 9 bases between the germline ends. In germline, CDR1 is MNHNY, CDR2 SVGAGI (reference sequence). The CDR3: CASSYSGASSYEQYF. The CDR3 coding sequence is TGTGCCAGCAGTTACTCGGGCGCAAGCTCCTACGAGCAGTACTTC.

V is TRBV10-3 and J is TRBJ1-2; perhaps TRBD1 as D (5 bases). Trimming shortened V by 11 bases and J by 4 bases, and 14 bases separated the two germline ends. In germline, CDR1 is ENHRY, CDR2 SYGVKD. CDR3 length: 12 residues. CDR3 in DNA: TGTGCCTCAGGGTCCTCCGTCTATGGCTACACCTTC. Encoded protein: CASGSSVYGYTF.